Below, 22 T cell receptor beta chains from the same sample are listed, as sequenced in a study of vaccination effects on CD4 cells after COVID-19. Sequencing in the ViraFEST assay came after antigen-specific CD4+ T cells had been expanded with viral peptide pools, which were used to stimulate PBMC. Once cultured for 9 to 11 days, the cells underwent separation to obtain CD4+ T cells. Every participant took two doses of the BNT162b2 or mRNA-1273 vaccine. Antigens for these TCRs are unknown. TCRdb keeps only in-frame clones here, not all; method: immunoSEQ multiplex PCR. Of about 80,000 clones in the sample, around four fifths are singletons; the top ten hold over 0.95%. The sample here was CD4+ T cells from PBMCs cultured with HCoV-OC43 spike peptides, taken after COVID-19 vaccination. Sample subset: HCoV-OC43 spike overlapping peptide pool stimulation. The receptors shown here come from a human donor who received a COVID-19 vaccine.

The chain recombines TRBV9 with TRBJ1-2; D is uncertain. The CDR3 covers 13 residues. Germline V gene lookup returns CDR1 SGDLS and CDR2 YYNGEE. V was clipped by 0 bases and J by 5 bases, with 8 bases between them. The CDR3 nucleotides are TGTGCCAGCAGCGTAGCCCTAGGATATGGCTACACCTTC. Translated, it gives CASSVALGYGYTF.

The genes are TRBV5-5 and TRBJ1-4, with D possibly matching TRBD1 (5 bases). This CDR3 spans 15 amino acids. V was cut by 5 bases and J by 7 bases, with 18 bases left in between. Germline V gene sequence: CDR1 SGHKS, CDR2 YYEKEE (reference sequence). The CDR3 here is CASSLPGTLGEKLFF. The CDR3 region has the DNA TGTGCCAGCAGTTTACCCGGGACCCTTGGTGAAAAACTGTTTTTT.

The chain employs TRBV7-9 and TRBJ1-1, with TRBD1 matching 7 bases. The CDR3 length is 16 residues. With 4 bases clipped from V and 0 bases from J, the junction kept 8 bases outside the gene matches. The V gene's germline CDR1 is SEHNR and CDR2 FQNEAQ (reference sequence). The CDR3 loop is CASSYSGTVMNTEAFF. CDR3 sequence (DNA): TGTGCCAGCAGCTATAGCGGGACAGTCATGAACACTGAAGCTTTCTTT.

This clone has just one count. The rearrangement uses TRBV3-1 (or the pseudogene TRBV3-2) and TRBJ1-1; weak D call: TRBD1 (5 bases). Germline values: CDR1 LGHDT, CDR2 YNNKEL (reference sequence). Trimming took 0 bases from V and 5 from J, leaving 10 bases between them. The CDR3 sequence is 14 residues long. The CDR3 sequence is CASSQEDIGTEAFF. The DNA for the CDR3 is TGTGCCAGCAGCCAAGAGGACATAGGTACTGAAGCTTTCTTT.

The genes are TRBV7-9 and TRBJ1-4; D is unclear. CDR1 is SEHNR, CDR2 FQNEAQ, per germline (reference sequence). CDR3 length equals 13 residues. Trimming took 7 bases from V and 8 from J, leaving 14 bases between them. CDR3 sequence (DNA): TGTGCCAGCACCCGGGGAGGGTACGAAAAACTGTTTTTT. The encoded protein is CASTRGGYEKLFF.

This clone was observed a handful of times. The chain employs TRBV6-5 and TRBJ1-6; 9 bases align to TRBD1. The germline gives CDR1 MNHEY, CDR2 SVGAGI. The V gene end was trimmed by 6 bases and the J gene end by 10 bases; junction bases not matched to a gene: 10. CDR3 size: 15 residues. The CDR3 here is CASRRTGTGISPLHF. The CDR3 DNA sequence: TGTGCCAGCAGAAGAACCGGGACAGGGATCTCACCCCTCCACTTT.

About this clone itself: This specimen includes other DNA sequences encoding the same CDR3. V usage is TRBV5-6 and J usage is TRBJ2-3; 10 bases are shared with TRBD2. The junction had 3 bases not matched to a gene; V was cut back by 1 base and J by 1 base. Germline values: CDR1 SGHDT, CDR2 YYEEEE. CDR3 length equals 16 residues. The CDR3 nucleotides read TGTGCCAGCAGCTTGAGGACTAGCGGAGGCACAGATACGCAGTATTTT. Protein sequence: CASSLRTSGGTDTQYF.

V is TRBV9 and J is TRBJ1-4, with D perhaps matching TRBD1 (6 bases). Per germline, CDR1 SGDLS and CDR2 YYNGEE. Trimming left V 4 bases short and J 7 bases short, with 14 bases between. This CDR3 is built from 14 residues. Here the CDR3 DNA reads TGTGCCAGCAGCATCCGGGGGGCAGGTGAAAAACTGTTTTTT. Protein sequence: CASSIRGAGEKLFF. Combining the CDR3 with reference TRBV9 and TRBJ1-4 gives the whole variable domain DSGVTQTPKHLITATGQRVTLRCSPRSGDLSVYWYQQSLDQGLQFLIQYYNGEERAKGNILERFSAQQFPDLHSELNLSSLELGDSALYFCASSIRGAGEKLFFGSGTQLSVL.

This clone was counted once. Other DNA sequences from this sample encode an identical CDR3 as well. The chain carries TRBV12-3 or TRBV12-4 and TRBJ1-2; D gene unclear. The CDR3 is made up of 11 amino acids. V was trimmed by 3 bases and J by 4 bases, leaving 3 bases between them. CDR3 nucleotide sequence: TGTGCCAGCAGTTTCGGCTATGGCTACACCTTC. Translated: CASSFGYGYTF.

V is TRBV7-6 and J is TRBJ1-1; D is ambiguous. CDR3 length: 15 amino acids. Germline CDR1 SGHVS, CDR2 FNYEAQ. Trimming cost V 1 base and J 0 bases, with 9 bases left between them. CDR3 residues: CASSLGSGLNTEAFF. CDR3 bases: TGTGCCAGCAGCTTAGGTTCAGGTTTGAACACTGAAGCTTTCTTT.

The V gene is TRBV7-9, the J gene TRBJ1-1; D perhaps matches TRBD1 (6 bases). The CDR3 sequence is 12 residues long. The germline gives CDR1 SEHNR, CDR2 FQNEAQ (reference sequence). The V and J ends lost 2 bases and 11 bases respectively, with 12 bases between them. The CDR3 protein is CASSLPQGVAFF. The CDR3 DNA reads as TGTGCCAGCAGCTTACCACAGGGTGTCGCTTTCTTT.

This clone was picked up a small number of times. V gene TRBV5-4 combines with J gene TRBJ2-7, with 9 bases fitting TRBD2. The CDR3 loop spans 16 amino acids. Germline CDR1 and CDR2: SGHNT and YYREEE (reference sequence). V gave up 0 bases and J gave up 3 bases; unmatched junction bases: 7. The CDR3 bases are TGTGCCAGCAGCTTGGGAGCGGGGGGTAATAACTACGAGCAGTACGTC. It is translated as CASSLGAGGNNYEQYV.

V usage is TRBV24-1 and J usage is TRBJ2-3; 7 nucleotides align to TRBD1. Germline trimming cut 4 bases from V and 6 bases from J; bases unmatched to any gene: 12. Per the germline V gene, CDR1 is KGHDR and CDR2 is SFDVKD. The CDR3 runs 16 residues. CDR3 DNA sequence: TGTGCCACCAGTGAAGGACGAGACAGGGATTTGGATACGCAGTATTTT. It translates to CATSEGRDRDLDTQYF.

This chain joins TRBV19 and TRBJ1-6; no clear D. CDR3 size: 13 residues. Trimming shortened V by 3 bases and J by 7 bases, and 7 bases separated the two germline ends. The germline V gene encodes CDR1 LNHDA and CDR2 SQIVND (reference sequence). The CDR3 protein is CASSISANSPLHF. CDR3 sequence (DNA): TGTGCCAGTAGTATCAGCGCCAATTCACCCCTCCACTTT.

This clone is a singleton in its sample. The J gene is TRBJ2-7, the V gene TRBV12-3 or TRBV12-4; possibly TRBD2 for D (6 bases). V lost 1 base to trimming and J lost 9 bases, with 10 bases between them. The CDR3 spans 12 residues. CDR3 sequence (DNA): TGTGCCAGCAGTTTAGGGCCGGGGGTGCAGTACGTC. Translating gives CASSLGPGVQYV.

The rearrangement links TRBV2 to TRBJ1-5; the D is unclear. This CDR3 is 12 amino acids long. Germline CDR1 and CDR2: SNHLY and FYNNEI. The germline V and J ends were trimmed by 6 bases and 4 bases, with 7 bases remaining between them. The DNA for the CDR3 is TGTGCCAGCAGCAGTGGAAATCAGCCCCAGCATTTT. This encodes CASSSGNQPQHF.

Here the CDR3 reads CASGDRLYQPQHF. CDR3 sequence (DNA): TGTGCCAGTGGGGACAGATTATATCAGCCCCAGCATTTT. The genes are TRBV19 and TRBJ1-5; 7 nucleotides align to TRBD1. Trimming at V came to 8 bases and at J to 5 bases, leaving 6 bases not matched to a gene. The CDR3 consists of 13 residues. Germline CDR1 and CDR2: LNHDA and SQIVND (reference sequence). Full variable domain (remainder filled in from reference TRBV19 and TRBJ1-5): DGGITQSPKYLFRKEGQNVTLSCEQNLNHDAMYWYRQDPGQGLRLIYYSQIVNDFQKGDIAEGYSVSREKKESFPLTVTSAQKNPTAFYLCASGDRLYQPQHFGDGTRLSIL.

The rearrangement uses TRBV9 and TRBJ1-2; tentative D call: TRBD1 (6 bases). Deletions cut 3 bases from V and 3 bases from J, with 9 bases between. Germline V gene sequence: CDR1 SGDLS, CDR2 YYNGEE. The CDR3 is made up of 13 amino acids. The CDR3 DNA reads TGTGCCAGCAGCGCCAACAGGGACTATGGCTACACCTTC. Translated: CASSANRDYGYTF. The whole variable domain, remainder taken from reference TRBV9 and TRBJ1-2, is DSGVTQTPKHLITATGQRVTLRCSPRSGDLSVYWYQQSLDQGLQFLIQYYNGEERAKGNILERFSAQQFPDLHSELNLSSLELGDSALYFCASSANRDYGYTFGSGTRLTVV.

The V and J genes are TRBV3-1 (or the pseudogene TRBV3-2) and TRBJ2-2, with D unresolved. The germline V gene has CDR1 LGHDT and CDR2 YNNKEL (reference sequence). The CDR3 sequence is 15 residues long. The germline V and J ends were trimmed by 2 bases and 4 bases, with 11 bases remaining between them. The CDR3 is CASSQLGLGTGELFF. As DNA, the CDR3 is TGTGCCAGCAGCCAATTAGGGTTGGGCACCGGGGAGCTGTTTTTT.

The V gene is TRBV5-4, the J gene TRBJ1-1, with D perhaps matching TRBD1 (6 bases). V was clipped by 0 bases and J by 3 bases, with 9 bases between them. The CDR3 runs to 14 residues. Germline V gene sequence: CDR1 SGHNT, CDR2 YYREEE (reference sequence). Here the CDR3 DNA reads TGTGCCAGCAGCTTGGCAGGGGCGGACACTGAAGCTTTCTTT. It is translated as CASSLAGADTEAFF.

Here the CDR3 reads CASSPSRGDTGELFF. In nucleotides, the CDR3 is TGTGCCAGCTCACCATCCAGGGGGGATACCGGGGAGCTGTTTTTT. V and J are TRBV18 and TRBJ2-2; tentatively, D is TRBD1 (7 bases). CDR1 and CDR2 (germline): KGHSH, LQKENI. The CDR3 is 15 amino acids. The V and J ends lost 2 bases and 5 bases respectively, with 12 bases between them.

The V and J genes are TRBV18 and TRBJ1-1, with no clear D. This CDR3 is built from 15 residues. Germline assignment: CDR1 KGHSH and CDR2 LQKENI. V was pared by 4 bases and J by 4 bases, with 16 bases between. The DNA of the CDR3 is TGTGCCAGCTCACTAACGAGGGTGTTTAGCACTGAAGCTTTCTTT. Its protein is CASSLTRVFSTEAFF. The full variable domain, its missing parts supplied by reference TRBV18 and TRBJ1-1, is NAGVMQNPRHLVRRRGQEARLRCSPMKGHSHVYWYRQLPEEGLKFMVYLQKENIIDESGMPKERFSAEFPKEGPSILRIQQVVRGDSAAYFCASSLTRVFSTEAFFGQGTRLTVV.